The clone carrying this T cell receptor (beta chain) was detected once. The CDR3 runs 16 residues. The V end was cut by 1 base, the J end by 0 bases, with 9 bases between. Germline V gene sequence: CDR1 KGHDR, CDR2 SFDVKD. This sample is drawn from a study of T cell responses to AZD1222 COVID-19 vaccine. In the study overall: Combined were second doses at about 4 or about 12 weeks.

Assay used: immunoSEQ multiplex PCR; TCRdb lists only in-frame clones, some missing. The top ten clones hold roughly 5.2% of a sample with some 86,000 clones, roughly nine tenths of them seen once. The sequence was collected from an adult in good health. The rearrangement joins TRBV24-1 to TRBJ1-3; D ambiguous. This specimen consisted of peripheral blood, obtained on day 0 of AZD1222 vaccination. DNA of the CDR3: TGTGCCACCAGTGATTTTAACCCCCGCTCTGGAAACACCATATATTTT. Its protein is CATSDFNPRSGNTIYF.